This paragraph covers one T cell receptor (beta chain) sequence. As originally analysed: Scientists estimated how many nucleated cells there were by amplifying reference gene primers. Assay: immunoSEQ multiplex PCR; the TCRdb copy retains only in-frame clones and omits some. From that table come the V and J calls and clone size; the DNA was used to work out D and trimming. Of 40,000 or so clones in the sample, around four fifths were seen once. The sample is drawn from a study of blood T cell repertoires in COVID-19. Study in general: Sites in the United States, Italy and Spain provided acute and convalescent COVID-19 samples. In each case, the material was cDNA or gDNA derived from T cells, B-cell-depleted T cells, or PBMCs.

The trim removed 5 bases at V and 5 bases at J, leaving 10 bases unmatched. CDR1 is SNHLY, CDR2 FYNNEI, per germline. This CDR3 has 16 residues. Followed over time, Seattle patients had been enrolled while infection was active. The sequenced sample consisted of peripheral blood. The clonotype originates from a man in his 60s with COVID-19, enrolled during active disease. The chain is built from TRBV2 and TRBJ2-1; 9 bases line up with TRBD1. CDR3 DNA: TGTGCCAGCAGTCCGCCCTTGGGACAGGGTAACAATGAGCAGTTCTTC. Encoded protein: CASSPPLGQGNNEQFF.